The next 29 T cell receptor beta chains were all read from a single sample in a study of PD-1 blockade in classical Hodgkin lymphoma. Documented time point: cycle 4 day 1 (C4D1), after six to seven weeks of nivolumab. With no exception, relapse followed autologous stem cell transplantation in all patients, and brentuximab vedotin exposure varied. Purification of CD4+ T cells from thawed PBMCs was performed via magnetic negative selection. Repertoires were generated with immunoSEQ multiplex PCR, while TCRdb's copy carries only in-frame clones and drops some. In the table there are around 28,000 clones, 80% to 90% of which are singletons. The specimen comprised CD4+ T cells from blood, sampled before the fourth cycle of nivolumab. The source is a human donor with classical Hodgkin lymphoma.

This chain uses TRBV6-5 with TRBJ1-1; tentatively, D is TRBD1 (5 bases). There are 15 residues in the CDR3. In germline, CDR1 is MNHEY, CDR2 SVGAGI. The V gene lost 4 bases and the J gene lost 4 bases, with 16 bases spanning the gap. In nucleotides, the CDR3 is TGTGCCAGCAGTTCCCACGGGGCGAGGGTCACTGAAGCTTTCTTT. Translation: CASSSHGARVTEAFF.

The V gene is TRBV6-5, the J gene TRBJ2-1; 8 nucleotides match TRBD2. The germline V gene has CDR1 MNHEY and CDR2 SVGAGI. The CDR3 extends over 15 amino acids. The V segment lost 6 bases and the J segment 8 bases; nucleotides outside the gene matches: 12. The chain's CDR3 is CASRERGTRADEQFF. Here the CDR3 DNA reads TGTGCCAGCAGAGAGAGAGGGACTAGGGCTGATGAGCAGTTCTTC.

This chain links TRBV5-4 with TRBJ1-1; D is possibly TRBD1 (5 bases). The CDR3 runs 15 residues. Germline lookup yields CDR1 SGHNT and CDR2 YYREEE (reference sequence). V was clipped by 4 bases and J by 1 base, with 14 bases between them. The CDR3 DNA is TGTGCCAGCAGCAGTGGGGGACCGACGAACACTGAAGCTTTCTTT. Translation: CASSSGGPTNTEAFF.

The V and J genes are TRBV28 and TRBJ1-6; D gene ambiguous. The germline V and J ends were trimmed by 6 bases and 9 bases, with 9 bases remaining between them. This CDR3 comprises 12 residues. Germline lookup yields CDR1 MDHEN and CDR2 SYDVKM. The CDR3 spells CASSPARSPLHF. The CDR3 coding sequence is TGTGCCAGCAGCCCCGCCCGTTCACCCCTCCACTTT.

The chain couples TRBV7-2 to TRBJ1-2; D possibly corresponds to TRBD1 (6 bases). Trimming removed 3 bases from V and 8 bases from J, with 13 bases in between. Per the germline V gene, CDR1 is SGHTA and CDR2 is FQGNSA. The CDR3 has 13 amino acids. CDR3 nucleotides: TGTGCCAGCAGCTTCGGACAGCCAGGAGGCTACACCTTC. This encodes CASSFGQPGGYTF.

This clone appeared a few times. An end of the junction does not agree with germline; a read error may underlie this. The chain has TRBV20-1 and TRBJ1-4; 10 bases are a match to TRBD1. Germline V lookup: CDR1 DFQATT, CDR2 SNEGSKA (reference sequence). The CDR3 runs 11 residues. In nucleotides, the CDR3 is TGCAGTGCTAGATACACCGGGACAGGGGATTTT. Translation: CSARYTGTGDF.

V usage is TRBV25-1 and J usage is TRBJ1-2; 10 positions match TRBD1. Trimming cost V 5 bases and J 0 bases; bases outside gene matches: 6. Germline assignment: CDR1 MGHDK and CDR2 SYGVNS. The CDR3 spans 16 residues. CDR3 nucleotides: TGTGCCAGCAGTCGGGACAGGGGCCCCTCTAACTATGGCTACACCTTC. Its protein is CASSRDRGPSNYGYTF.

CDR3 DNA sequence: TGTGCCACCAGCACGGGGGGCGGCTATGGCTACACCTTC. It translates to CATSTGGGYGYTF. V is TRBV15 and J is TRBJ1-2; tentative D call: TRBD1 (6 bases). Germline lookup yields CDR1 LNHNV and CDR2 YYDKDF (reference sequence). The CDR3 extends over 13 amino acids. V was shortened by 4 bases and J by 4 bases, with 10 bases between the two germline ends.

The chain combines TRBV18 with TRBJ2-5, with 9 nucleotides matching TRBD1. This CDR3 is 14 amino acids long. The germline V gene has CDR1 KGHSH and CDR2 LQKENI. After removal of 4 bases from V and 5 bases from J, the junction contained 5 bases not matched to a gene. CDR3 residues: CASSRDRVGETQYF. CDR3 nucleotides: TGTGCCAGCTCACGGGACAGGGTTGGCGAGACCCAGTACTTC.

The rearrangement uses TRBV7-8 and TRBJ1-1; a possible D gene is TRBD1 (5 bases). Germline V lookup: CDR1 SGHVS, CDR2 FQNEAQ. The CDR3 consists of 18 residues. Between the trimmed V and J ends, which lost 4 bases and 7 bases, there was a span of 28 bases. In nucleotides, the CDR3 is TGTGCCAGCAGCTCCTCCCATGACAGTCAGGTGTCAACAAGTGAAGCTTTCTTT. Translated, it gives CASSSSHDSQVSTSEAFF.

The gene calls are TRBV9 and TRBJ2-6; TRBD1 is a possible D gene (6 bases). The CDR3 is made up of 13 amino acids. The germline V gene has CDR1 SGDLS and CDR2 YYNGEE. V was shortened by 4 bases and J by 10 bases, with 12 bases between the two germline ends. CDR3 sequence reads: CASSPGTQNVLTF. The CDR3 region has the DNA TGTGCCAGCAGCCCCGGGACACAAAACGTCCTGACTTTC.

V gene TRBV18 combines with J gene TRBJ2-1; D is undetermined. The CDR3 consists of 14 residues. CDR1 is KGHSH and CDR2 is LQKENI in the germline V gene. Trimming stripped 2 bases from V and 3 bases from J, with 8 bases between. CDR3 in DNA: TGTGCCAGCTCACCAACCCCTAGCTACAATGAGCAGTTCTTC. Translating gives CASSPTPSYNEQFF.

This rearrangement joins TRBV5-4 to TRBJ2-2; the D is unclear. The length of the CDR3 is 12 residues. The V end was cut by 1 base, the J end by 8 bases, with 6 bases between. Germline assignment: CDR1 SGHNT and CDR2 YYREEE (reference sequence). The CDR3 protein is CASSLIPGELFF. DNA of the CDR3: TGTGCCAGCAGCTTGATCCCGGGGGAGCTGTTTTTT.

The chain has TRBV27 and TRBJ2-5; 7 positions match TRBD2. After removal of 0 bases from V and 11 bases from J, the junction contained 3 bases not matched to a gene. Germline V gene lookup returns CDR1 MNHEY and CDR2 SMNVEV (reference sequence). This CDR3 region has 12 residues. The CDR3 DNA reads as TGTGCCAGCAGTTTATCGGGGAGGGAGCAGTACTTC. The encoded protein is CASSLSGREQYF.

The CDR3 sequence: CASSETTVVGAGANVLTF. In nucleotides, the CDR3 is TGTGCCAGCAGTGAAACGACAGTCGTTGGCGCTGGGGCCAACGTCCTGACTTTC. The chain recombines TRBV6-1 with TRBJ2-6; TRBD1 might be the D (5 bases). CDR1 and CDR2 from the germline V gene are MNHNS and SASEGT. V was shortened by 2 bases and J by 2 bases, with 16 bases between the two germline ends. CDR3 length: 18 amino acids.

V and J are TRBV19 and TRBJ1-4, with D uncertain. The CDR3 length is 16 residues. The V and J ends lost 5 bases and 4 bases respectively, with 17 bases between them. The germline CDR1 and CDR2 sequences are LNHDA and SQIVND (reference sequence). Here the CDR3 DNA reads TGTGCCAGTAGTCTAATCCGCGGGGTCAATAATGAAAAACTGTTTTTT. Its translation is CASSLIRGVNNEKLFF.

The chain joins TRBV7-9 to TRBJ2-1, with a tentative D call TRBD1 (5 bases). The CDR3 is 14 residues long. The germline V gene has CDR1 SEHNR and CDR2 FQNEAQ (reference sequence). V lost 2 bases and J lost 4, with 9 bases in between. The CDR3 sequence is CASSLRQTYNEQFF. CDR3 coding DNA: TGTGCCAGCAGCTTAAGACAGACTTACAATGAGCAGTTCTTC. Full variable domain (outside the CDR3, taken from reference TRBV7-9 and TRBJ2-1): DTGVSQNPRHKITKRGQNVTFRCDPISEHNRLYWYRQTLGQGPEFLTYFQNEAQLEKSRLLSDRFSAERPKGSFSTLEIQRTEQGDSAMYLCASSLRQTYNEQFFGPGTRLTVL.

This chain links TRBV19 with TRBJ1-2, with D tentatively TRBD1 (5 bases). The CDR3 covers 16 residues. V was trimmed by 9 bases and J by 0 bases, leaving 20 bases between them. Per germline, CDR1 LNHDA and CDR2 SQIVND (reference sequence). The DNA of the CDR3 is TGTGCCAGCCAGAGCCCTATGGGGGGACCTAACTATGGCTACACCTTC. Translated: CASQSPMGGPNYGYTF.

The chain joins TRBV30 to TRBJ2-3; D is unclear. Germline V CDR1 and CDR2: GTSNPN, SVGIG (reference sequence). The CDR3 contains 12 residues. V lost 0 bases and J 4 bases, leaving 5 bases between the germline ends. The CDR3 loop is CAWSVSPDTQYF. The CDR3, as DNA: TGTGCCTGGAGTGTAAGCCCAGATACGCAGTATTTT.

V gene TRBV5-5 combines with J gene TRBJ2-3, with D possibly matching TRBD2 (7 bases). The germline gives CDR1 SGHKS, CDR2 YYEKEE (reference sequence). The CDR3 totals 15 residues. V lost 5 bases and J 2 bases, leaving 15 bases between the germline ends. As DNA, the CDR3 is TGTGCCAGCAGTATTGGGGGGGCCCCCACAGATACGCAGTATTTT. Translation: CASSIGGAPTDTQYF.

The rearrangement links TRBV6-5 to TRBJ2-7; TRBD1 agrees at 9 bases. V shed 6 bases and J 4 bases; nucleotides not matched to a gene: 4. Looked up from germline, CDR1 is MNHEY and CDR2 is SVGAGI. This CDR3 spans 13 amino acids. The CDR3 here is CASSRDREYEQYF. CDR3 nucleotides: TGTGCCAGCAGCCGGGACAGGGAGTACGAGCAGTACTTC.

DNA of the CDR3: TGTGCCAGCAGCTTAACCCGGCCCACAGATACGCAGTATTTT. This codes for CASSLTRPTDTQYF. J is TRBJ2-3 and V is TRBV7-3; no definite D call. V lost 0 bases and J lost 2, with 6 bases in between. CDR3 length: 14 amino acids. Germline V gene lookup returns CDR1 SGHTA and CDR2 FQGTGA.

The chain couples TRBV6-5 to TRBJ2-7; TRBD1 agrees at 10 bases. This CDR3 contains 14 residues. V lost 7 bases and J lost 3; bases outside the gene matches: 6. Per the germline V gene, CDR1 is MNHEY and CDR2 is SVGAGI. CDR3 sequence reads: CASTPGQGNYEQYF. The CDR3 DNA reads TGTGCCAGCACACCGGGACAGGGGAACTACGAGCAGTACTTC.

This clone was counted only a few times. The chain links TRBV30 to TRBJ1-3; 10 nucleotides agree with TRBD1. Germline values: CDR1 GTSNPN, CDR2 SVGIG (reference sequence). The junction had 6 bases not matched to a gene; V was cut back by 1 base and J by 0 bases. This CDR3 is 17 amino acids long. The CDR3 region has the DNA TGTGCCTGGAGTGGTTCTCGGACAGGGGGCTCTGGAAACACCATATATTTT. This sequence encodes CAWSGSRTGGSGNTIYF.

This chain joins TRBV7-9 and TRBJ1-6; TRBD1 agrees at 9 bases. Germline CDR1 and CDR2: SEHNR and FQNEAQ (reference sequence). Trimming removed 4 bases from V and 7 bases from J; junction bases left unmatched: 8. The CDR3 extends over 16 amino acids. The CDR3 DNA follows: TGTGCCAGCAGCTCCACCGGGACAGGGCGCAATTCACCCCTCCACTTT. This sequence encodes CASSSTGTGRNSPLHF.

The CDR3 DNA reads TGTGCCTGGAACGAAGTGGGGGGAAATTCACCCCTCCACTTT. Encoded protein: CAWNEVGGNSPLHF. The V gene is TRBV30, the J gene TRBJ1-6, with a weak D call TRBD1 (5 bases). Germline-derived CDR1 and CDR2 are GTSNPN and SVGIG (reference sequence). Deletions cut 4 bases from V and 7 bases from J, with 14 bases between. The length of the CDR3 is 14 residues.

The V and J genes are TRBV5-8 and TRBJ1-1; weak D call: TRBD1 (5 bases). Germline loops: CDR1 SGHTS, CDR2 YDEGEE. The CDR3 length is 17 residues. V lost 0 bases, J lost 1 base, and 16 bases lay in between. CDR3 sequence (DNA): TGTGCCAGCAGCTTGGTCCGGAGACGGGGGGAGAACACTGAAGCTTTCTTT. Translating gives CASSLVRRRGENTEAFF.

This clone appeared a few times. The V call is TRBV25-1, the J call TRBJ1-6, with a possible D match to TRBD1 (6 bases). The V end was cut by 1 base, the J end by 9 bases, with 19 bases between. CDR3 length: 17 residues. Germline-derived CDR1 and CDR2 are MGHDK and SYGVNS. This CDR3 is CASSEFTSRGAPSPLHF. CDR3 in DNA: TGTGCCAGCAGTGAATTTACATCTCGGGGGGCCCCTTCACCCCTCCACTTT.

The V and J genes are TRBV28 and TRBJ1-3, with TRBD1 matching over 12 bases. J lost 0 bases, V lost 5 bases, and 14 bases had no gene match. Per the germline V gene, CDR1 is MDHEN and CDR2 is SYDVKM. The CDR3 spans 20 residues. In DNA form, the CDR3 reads TGTGCCAGCAGTGGACGCCGGGACAGGGGGCCCTATTCCTCTGGAAACACCATATATTTT. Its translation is CASSGRRDRGPYSSGNTIYF.